Shown below are 15 T cell receptor beta chains from a single sample sequenced in a study of T cells in Graves' hyperthyroidism and ophthalmopathy. Amplified regions were TCR beta CDR3 sequences from RNA transcripts. An initial round of RT-PCR targeting the TCR CDR3 relied on the HTBI primer set. TCRdb itself ran the multiplex PCR reads through MiXCR, one entry per CDR3 protein. The profile shows roughly 800,000 distinct CDR3 sequences, 38% of them singletons. Sequenced input: blood. The receptors were gathered from a man in his late teens or twenties with Graves' hyperthyroidism.

The chain has TRBV7-3 and TRBJ2-7, with 8 nucleotides matching TRBD1. Germline CDR1 is SGHTA and CDR2 is FQGTGA. V trimming: 1 base; J trimming: 2 bases; junction bases outside the gene matches: 7. The CDR3 totals 16 residues. For the CDR3, the DNA is TGTGCCAGCAGCTTAATCCAGGGGGCGACCCCCTACGAGCAGTACTTC. As protein: CASSLIQGATPYEQYF.

This clonotype came up many times. The J gene is TRBJ1-1, the V gene TRBV2, with D tentatively TRBD1 (6 bases). Germline-derived CDR1 and CDR2 are SNHLY and FYNNEI. With 6 bases removed from V and 4 bases from J, the gap between germline ends came to 18 bases. The length of the CDR3 is 15 residues. The CDR3: CASRIEGGGGTEAFF. CDR3 coding DNA: TGTGCCAGCAGGATCGAGGGGGGAGGTGGCACTGAAGCTTTCTTT.

V is TRBV5-1 and J is TRBJ2-7, with TRBD1 identical over 8 bases. The J segment lost 5 bases and the V segment lost 0 bases, leaving 7 bases of the junction unmatched. The V gene's germline CDR1 is SGHRS and CDR2 YFSETQ. This CDR3 is built from 15 residues. CDR3 in amino acids: CASSLEGQGVDEQYF. The CDR3 coding sequence is TGCGCCAGCAGCTTGGAAGGACAGGGTGTGGACGAGCAGTACTTC.

The chain recombines TRBV15 with TRBJ1-5; D unclear. CDR1 is LNHNV and CDR2 is YYDKDF in the germline V gene (reference sequence). V gave up 2 bases and J gave up 0 bases, with 2 bases separating them. The CDR3 loop spans 13 amino acids. The CDR3, as DNA: TGTGCCACCAGCAGAACTAGCAATCAGCCCCAGCATTTT. It specifies CATSRTSNQPQHF.

The rearrangement uses TRBV2 and TRBJ1-5; the match to TRBD1 covers 9 bases. V shed 6 bases and J 3 bases; nucleotides not matched to a gene: 9. CDR3 size: 16 residues. Per the germline V gene, CDR1 is SNHLY and CDR2 is FYNNEI. This CDR3 reads CASRAGTGRSNQPQHF. The CDR3 DNA is TGTGCCAGCAGGGCCGGGACAGGGCGGTCCAATCAGCCCCAGCATTTT.

This clonotype was detected a few times. The J gene is TRBJ1-2, the V gene TRBV5-4; D is unresolved. In germline, CDR1 is SGHNT, CDR2 YYREEE (reference sequence). The CDR3 sequence is 15 residues long. Trimming removed 5 bases at V and 4 bases at J, with 18 bases between. The DNA of the CDR3 is TGTGCCAGCAGTCTGGCAGGTGGGATTTTCTATGGCTACACCTTC. It encodes CASSLAGGIFYGYTF.

Of note for this clonotype: With a much larger clone just one base away, this may be a read error. This CDR3 is missing its conserved last phenylalanine or tryptophan, likely due to a read error. The chain is built from TRBV7-3 and TRBJ2-7; no clear D gene. CDR3 length: 13 residues. CDR1 and CDR2 from the germline V gene are SGHTA and FQGTGA. V dropped 4 bases and J dropped 5 bases, with 12 bases sitting between them. The CDR3 DNA reads TGTGCCAGCAGCTCTGGACCCTTCGACGAGCAGTACTCC. It specifies CASSSGPFDEQYS.

Ten or more counts support this clonotype. This chain joins TRBV2 and TRBJ1-1, with D possibly TRBD1 on 5 matching bases. Per germline, CDR1 SNHLY and CDR2 FYNNEI. Trimming took 4 bases from V and 7 from J, leaving 10 bases between them. The CDR3 is 12 residues long. CDR3 DNA sequence: TGTGCCAGCAGTGTCGGGACCCATGAAGCTTTCTTT. Translation gives CASSVGTHEAFF.

This clonotype was counted only a few times. V gene TRBV4-1 combines with J gene TRBJ1-5; the D is unclear. The CDR3 sequence is 13 residues long. Trimming stripped 0 bases from V and 5 bases from J, with 5 bases between. The germline V gene has CDR1 MGHRA and CDR2 YSYEKL. In nucleotides, the CDR3 is TGCGCCAGCAGCCAAGATTCTTATCAGCCCCAGCATTTT. This codes for CASSQDSYQPQHF.

The sample holds a few counts of this clonotype. The chain combines TRBV12-3 or TRBV12-4 with TRBJ2-5; 13 bases align to TRBD2. The CDR3 runs to 16 residues. V was clipped by 6 bases and J by 0 bases; unmatched bases: 4. CDR3 nucleotides: TGTGCCAGCAGCTCAGGACTAGCGGGGGACCAAGAGACCCAGTACTTC. It encodes CASSSGLAGDQETQYF.

This clonotype was counted a few times. The chain is built from TRBV7-8 and TRBJ2-7; 9 bases are shared with TRBD2. V lost 5 bases to trimming and J lost 6 bases; unmatched junction nucleotides: 11. The CDR3 totals 15 residues. Germline V gives CDR1 SGHVS, CDR2 FQNEAQ. CDR3 DNA sequence: TGTGCCAGCAGCCCACTGACTAGCGGTGGCCTCGAGCAGTACTTC. It is translated as CASSPLTSGGLEQYF.

The V gene is TRBV10-2, the J gene TRBJ1-4, with D tentatively TRBD1 (6 bases). The CDR3 spans 18 residues. The germline gives CDR1 WSHSY, CDR2 SAAADI. Deletions cut 2 bases from V and 2 bases from J, with 18 bases between. CDR3 protein: CASSEPPGSGATNEKLFF. CDR3 coding DNA: TGCGCCAGCAGTGAGCCCCCTGGTTCGGGGGCCACTAATGAAAAACTGTTTTTT.

The chain has TRBV19 and TRBJ1-1, with D perhaps matching TRBD1 (5 bases). CDR3 length: 11 amino acids. With 11 bases removed from V and 4 bases from J, the gap between germline ends came to 11 bases. Germline lookup yields CDR1 LNHDA and CDR2 SQIVND (reference sequence). CDR3 bases: TGTGCCGGGGCTGAGGGCACTGAAGCTTTCTTT. Its translation is CAGAEGTEAFF.

This chain connects TRBV7-2 to TRBJ2-7; possible D gene TRBD1, 5 bases. V shed 5 bases and J shed 5 bases, with 16 bases lying between them. Germline loops: CDR1 SGHTA, CDR2 FQGNSA. The CDR3 has 14 residues. The CDR3 sequence is CASSLYSGANEQYF. As DNA, the CDR3 is TGTGCCAGCAGCCTCTACTCTGGGGCCAACGAGCAGTACTTC.

The count of this clonotype is one. The chain joins TRBV6-1 to TRBJ1-4; no clear D. The CDR3 totals 15 residues. Trimming took 6 bases from V and 8 from J, leaving 19 bases between them. Germline V lookup: CDR1 MNHNS, CDR2 SASEGT. CDR3 in amino acids: CASSLIGDPKEKLFF. The CDR3 region has the DNA TGTGCCAGCAGCCTGATTGGGGATCCCAAAGAAAAACTGTTTTTT.